This T cell receptor beta chain was sequenced in a study of T cell responses to AZD1222 COVID-19 vaccine. V lost 6 bases and J lost 7, with 12 bases in between. This CDR3 has 13 residues. CDR1 and CDR2 (germline): LGHDT, YNNKEL (reference sequence). This clone was observed once. Its antigen is undetermined. The data were produced by immunoSEQ multiplex PCR, yet TCRdb's version contains in-frame clones alone and is incomplete. The sample lists around 120,000 clones, roughly 91% occurring once. Whole-study results and caveats: Increased Spike-specific TCR breadth and depth were observed after two AZD1222 doses. Spike regions recognized by vaccine-associated CD4 TCRs spanned the protein, led by 160-218 and 743-854.

This receptor was taken from an adult who received the AZD1222 COVID-19 vaccine. The V gene is TRBV3-1 (or the pseudogene TRBV3-2), the J gene TRBJ2-2; possible D gene TRBD2, 5 bases. Sample: peripheral blood, taken 28 days after the second AZD1222 dose. CDR3: CASSPPGSGELFF. As DNA, the CDR3 is TGTGCCAGCAGTCCCCCGGGGAGCGGGGAGCTGTTTTTT.